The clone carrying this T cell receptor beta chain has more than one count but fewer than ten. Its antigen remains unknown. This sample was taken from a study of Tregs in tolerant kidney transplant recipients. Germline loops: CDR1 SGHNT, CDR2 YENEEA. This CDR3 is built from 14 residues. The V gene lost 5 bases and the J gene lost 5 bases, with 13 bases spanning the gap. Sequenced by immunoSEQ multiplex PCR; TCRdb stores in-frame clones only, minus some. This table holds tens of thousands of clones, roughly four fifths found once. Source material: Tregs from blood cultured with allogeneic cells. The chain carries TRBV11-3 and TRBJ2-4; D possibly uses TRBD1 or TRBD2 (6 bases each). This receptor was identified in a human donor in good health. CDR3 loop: CASSRGGSENIQYF. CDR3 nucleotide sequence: TGTGCCAGCAGCCGAGGGGGGTCGGAAAACATTCAGTACTTC. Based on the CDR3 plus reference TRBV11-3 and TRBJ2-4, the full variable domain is EAGVVQSPRYKIIEKKQPVAFWCNPISGHNTLYWYLQNLGQGPELLIRYENEEAVDDSQLPKDRFSAERLKGVDSTLKIQPAELGDSAVYLCASSRGGSENIQYFGAGTRLSVL.